This TCR beta chain originates from a study of T cells in Graves' hyperthyroidism and ophthalmopathy. As concerns this clonotype: Antigen unknown.

Stable disease denoted Graves' hyperthyroidism without ophthalmopathy progression within 18 months. Hyperthyroidism was newly diagnosed in patients aged 18 to 65 (duration under 2 months). Diagnosing involved the use of clinical symptoms, serum thyroxine and TRAb, thyroid ultrasound and orbital computed tomography. Overall study findings and caveats: From stable hyperthyroidism, ophthalmopathy was separated by a 13 V-J model.

RNA transcripts gave rise to amplified TCR beta CDR3 regions. The study used the HTBI primer set for a first-round RT-PCR of the TCR CDR3. MiXCR, run by TCRdb on the multiplex PCR reads, gives a single entry per CDR3 protein. Of more than 550,000 distinct CDR3 sequences in the sample, 15% to 20% were seen once. Per germline, CDR1 MGHRA and CDR2 YSYEKL. This CDR3 is built from 15 residues. V shed 2 bases and J shed 0 bases, with 8 bases lying between them. This clonotype originated in a man aged 45 to 65 with Graves' hyperthyroidism. Sample: blood. The gene calls are TRBV4-1 and TRBJ1-3, with no clear D. CDR3 coding DNA: TGCGCCAGCAGCCAAATAATGATCTCTGGAAACACCATATATTTT. Translation: CASSQIMISGNTIYF.